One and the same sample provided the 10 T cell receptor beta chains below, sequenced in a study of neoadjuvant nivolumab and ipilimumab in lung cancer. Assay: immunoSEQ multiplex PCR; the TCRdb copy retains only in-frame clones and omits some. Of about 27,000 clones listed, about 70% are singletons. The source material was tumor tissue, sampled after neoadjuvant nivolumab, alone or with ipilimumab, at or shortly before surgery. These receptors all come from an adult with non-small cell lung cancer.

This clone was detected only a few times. The CDR3, as DNA: TGTGCCAGCAGCTTGAGAGGGGCCGTGGCCTTGAGAGTATTCTTT. Its translation is CASSLRGAVALRVFF. This chain joins TRBV11-1 and TRBJ1-1; possible D gene TRBD1, 5 bases. Trimming removed 3 bases at V and 14 bases at J, with 25 bases between. Germline V gene data show CDR1 as SGHAT and CDR2 as FQDESV (reference sequence). The CDR3 sequence is 15 residues long.

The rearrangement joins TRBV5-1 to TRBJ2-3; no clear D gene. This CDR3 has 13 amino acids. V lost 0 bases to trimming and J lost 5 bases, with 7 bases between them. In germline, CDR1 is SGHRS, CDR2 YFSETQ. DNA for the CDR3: TGCGCCAGCAGCTTGGGGGCAGTAGATACGCAGTATTTT. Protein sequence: CASSLGAVDTQYF.

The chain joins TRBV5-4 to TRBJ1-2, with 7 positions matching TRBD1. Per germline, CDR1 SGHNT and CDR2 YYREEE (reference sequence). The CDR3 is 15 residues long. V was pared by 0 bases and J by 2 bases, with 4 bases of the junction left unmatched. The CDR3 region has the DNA TGTGCCAGCAGCTTGGCGGCGACAGGGAACTATGGCTACACCTTC. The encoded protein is CASSLAATGNYGYTF. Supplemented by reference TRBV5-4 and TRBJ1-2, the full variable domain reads ETGVTQSPTHLIKTRGQQVTLRCSSQSGHNTVSWYQQALGQGPQFIFQYYREEENGRGNFPPRFSGLQFPNYSSELNVNALELDDSALYLCASSLAATGNYGYTFGSGTRLTVV.

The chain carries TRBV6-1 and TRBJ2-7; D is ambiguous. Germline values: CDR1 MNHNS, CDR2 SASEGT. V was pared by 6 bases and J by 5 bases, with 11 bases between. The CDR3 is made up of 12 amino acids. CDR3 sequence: CASSAQTHEQYF. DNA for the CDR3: TGTGCCAGCAGCGCACAGACACACGAGCAGTACTTC.

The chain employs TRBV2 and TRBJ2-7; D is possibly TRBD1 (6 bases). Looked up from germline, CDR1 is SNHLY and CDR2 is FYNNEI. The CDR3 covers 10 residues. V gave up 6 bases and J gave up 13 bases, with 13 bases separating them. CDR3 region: CASSQGQVYF. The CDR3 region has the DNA TGTGCCAGCAGCCAGGGGCAGGTTTACTTC.

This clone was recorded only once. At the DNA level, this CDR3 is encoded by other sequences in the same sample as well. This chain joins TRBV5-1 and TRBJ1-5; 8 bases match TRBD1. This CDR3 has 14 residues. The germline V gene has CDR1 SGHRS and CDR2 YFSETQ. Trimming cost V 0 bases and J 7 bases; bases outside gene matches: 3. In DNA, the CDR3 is TGCGCCAGCAGCTTGGAAGGGACAGGCCAGCCCCAGCATTTT. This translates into CASSLEGTGQPQHF.

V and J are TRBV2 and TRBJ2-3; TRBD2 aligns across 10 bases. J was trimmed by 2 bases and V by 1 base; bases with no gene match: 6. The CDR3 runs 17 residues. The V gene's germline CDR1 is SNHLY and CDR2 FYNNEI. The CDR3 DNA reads TGTGCCAGCAGTGAAGATATAGCGGGGGGTACCACAGATACGCAGTATTTT. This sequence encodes CASSEDIAGGTTDTQYF. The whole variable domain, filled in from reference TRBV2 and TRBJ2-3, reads EPEVTQTPSHQVTQMGQEVILRCVPISNHLYFYWYRQILGQKVEFLVSFYNNEISEKSEIFDDQFSVERPDGSNFTLKIRSTKLEDSAMYFCASSEDIAGGTTDTQYFGPGTRLTVL.

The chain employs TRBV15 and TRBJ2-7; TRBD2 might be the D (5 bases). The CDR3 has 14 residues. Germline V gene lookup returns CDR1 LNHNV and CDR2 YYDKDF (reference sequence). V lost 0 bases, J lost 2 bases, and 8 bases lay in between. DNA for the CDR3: TGTGCCACCAGCAGAGATGAGGGAACCTACGAGCAGTACTTC. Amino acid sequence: CATSRDEGTYEQYF.

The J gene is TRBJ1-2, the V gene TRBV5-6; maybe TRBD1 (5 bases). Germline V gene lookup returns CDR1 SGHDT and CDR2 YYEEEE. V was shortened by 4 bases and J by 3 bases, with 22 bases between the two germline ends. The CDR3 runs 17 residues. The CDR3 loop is CASSPYSGTLRYYGYTF. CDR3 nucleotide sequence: TGTGCCAGCAGCCCTTACTCCGGGACCCTACGATACTATGGCTACACCTTC.

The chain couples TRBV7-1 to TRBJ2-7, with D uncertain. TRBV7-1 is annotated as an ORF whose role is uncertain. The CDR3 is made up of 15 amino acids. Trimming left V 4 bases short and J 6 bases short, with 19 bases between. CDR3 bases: TGTGCCAGCAGCTTAGTAAAGAAGCCCGGGTTCGAGCAGTACTTC. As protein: CASSLVKKPGFEQYF.